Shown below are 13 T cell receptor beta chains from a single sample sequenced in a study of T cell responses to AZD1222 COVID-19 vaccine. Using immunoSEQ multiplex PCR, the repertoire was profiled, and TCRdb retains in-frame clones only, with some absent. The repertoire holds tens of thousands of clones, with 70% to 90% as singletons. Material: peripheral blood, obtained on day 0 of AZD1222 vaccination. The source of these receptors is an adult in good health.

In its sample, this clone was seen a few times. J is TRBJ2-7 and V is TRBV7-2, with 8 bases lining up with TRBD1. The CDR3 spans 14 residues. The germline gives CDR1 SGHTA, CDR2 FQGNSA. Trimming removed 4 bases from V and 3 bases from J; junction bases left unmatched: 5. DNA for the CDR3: TGTGCCAGCAGCTCTGACAGGGGCGACTACGAGCAGTACTTC. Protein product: CASSSDRGDYEQYF.

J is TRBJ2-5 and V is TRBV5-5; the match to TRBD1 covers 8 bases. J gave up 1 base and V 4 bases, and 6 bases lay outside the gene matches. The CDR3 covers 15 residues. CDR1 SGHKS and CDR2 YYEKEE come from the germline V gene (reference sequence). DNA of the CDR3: TGTGCCAGCAGCAACCACAGGGGGTCCCAAGAGACCCAGTACTTC. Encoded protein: CASSNHRGSQETQYF.

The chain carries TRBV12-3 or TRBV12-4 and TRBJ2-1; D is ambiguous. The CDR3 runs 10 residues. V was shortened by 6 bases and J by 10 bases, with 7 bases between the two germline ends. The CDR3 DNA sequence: TGTGCCAGCAGCATGGAAGAGCAGTTCTTC. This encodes CASSMEEQFF.

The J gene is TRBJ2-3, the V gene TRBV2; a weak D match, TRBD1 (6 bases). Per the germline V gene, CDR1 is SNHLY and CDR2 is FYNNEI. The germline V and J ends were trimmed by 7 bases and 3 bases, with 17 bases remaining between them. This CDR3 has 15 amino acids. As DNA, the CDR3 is TGTGCCAGCATGACAGGCATGAGTCTGACAGATACGCAGTATTTT. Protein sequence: CASMTGMSLTDTQYF.

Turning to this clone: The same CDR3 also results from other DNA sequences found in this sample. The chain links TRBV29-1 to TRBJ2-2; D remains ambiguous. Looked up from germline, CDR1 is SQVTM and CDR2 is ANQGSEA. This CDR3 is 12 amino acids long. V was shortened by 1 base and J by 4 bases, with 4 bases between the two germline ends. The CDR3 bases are TGCAGCGTTGAAGGGGGCACCGGGGAGCTGTTTTTT. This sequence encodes CSVEGGTGELFF.

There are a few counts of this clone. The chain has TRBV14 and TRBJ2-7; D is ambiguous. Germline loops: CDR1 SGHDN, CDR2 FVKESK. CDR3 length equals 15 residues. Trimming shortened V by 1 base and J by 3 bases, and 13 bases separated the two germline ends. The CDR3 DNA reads TGTGCCAGCAGCCAAGGGAGCGCCGAATACTACGAGCAGTACTTC. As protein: CASSQGSAEYYEQYF. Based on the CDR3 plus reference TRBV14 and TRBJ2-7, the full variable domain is EAGVTQFPSHSVIEKGQTVTLRCDPISGHDNLYWYRRVMGKEIKFLLHFVKESKQDESGMPNNRFLAERTGGTYSTLKVQPAELEDSGVYFCASSQGSAEYYEQYFGPGTRLTVT.

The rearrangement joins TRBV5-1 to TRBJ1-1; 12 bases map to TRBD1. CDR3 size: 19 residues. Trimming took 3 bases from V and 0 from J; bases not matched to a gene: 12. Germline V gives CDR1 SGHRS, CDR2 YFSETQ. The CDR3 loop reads CASSSHSGTGGWMNTEAFF. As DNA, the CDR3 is TGCGCCAGCAGCTCACATTCCGGGACAGGGGGCTGGATGAACACTGAAGCTTTCTTT.

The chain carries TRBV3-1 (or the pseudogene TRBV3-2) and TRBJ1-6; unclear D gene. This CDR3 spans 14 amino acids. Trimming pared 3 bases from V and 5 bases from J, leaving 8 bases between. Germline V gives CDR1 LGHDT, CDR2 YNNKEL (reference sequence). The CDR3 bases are TGTGCCAGCAGCCAGACACCGAATAATTCACCCCTCCACTTT. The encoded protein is CASSQTPNNSPLHF.

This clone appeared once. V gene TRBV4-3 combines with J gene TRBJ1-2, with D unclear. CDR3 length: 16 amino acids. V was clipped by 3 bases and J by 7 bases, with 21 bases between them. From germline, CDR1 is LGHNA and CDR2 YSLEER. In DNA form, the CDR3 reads TGCGCCAGCAGCCACAGAATGGGCAGGCAATTTTCTGGCTACACCTTC. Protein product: CASSHRMGRQFSGYTF.

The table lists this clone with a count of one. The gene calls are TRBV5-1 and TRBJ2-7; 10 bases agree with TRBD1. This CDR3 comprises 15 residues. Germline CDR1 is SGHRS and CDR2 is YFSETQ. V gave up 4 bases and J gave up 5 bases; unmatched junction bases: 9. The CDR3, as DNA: TGCGCCAGCAGCACCCCGGACAGGGGGGTAGACGAGCAGTACTTC. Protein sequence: CASSTPDRGVDEQYF.

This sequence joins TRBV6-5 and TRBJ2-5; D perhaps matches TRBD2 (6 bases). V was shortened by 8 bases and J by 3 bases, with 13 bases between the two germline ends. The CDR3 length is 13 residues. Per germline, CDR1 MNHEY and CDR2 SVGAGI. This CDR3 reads CASGGAGEETQYF. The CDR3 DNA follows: TGTGCCAGCGGAGGGGCCGGGGAAGAGACCCAGTACTTC.

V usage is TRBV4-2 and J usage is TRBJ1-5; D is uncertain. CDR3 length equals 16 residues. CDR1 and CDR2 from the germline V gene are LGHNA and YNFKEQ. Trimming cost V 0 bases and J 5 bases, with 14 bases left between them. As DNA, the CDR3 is TGTGCCAGCAGCCAAGATCAACCGGGGATAGATCAGCCCCAGCATTTT. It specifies CASSQDQPGIDQPQHF.

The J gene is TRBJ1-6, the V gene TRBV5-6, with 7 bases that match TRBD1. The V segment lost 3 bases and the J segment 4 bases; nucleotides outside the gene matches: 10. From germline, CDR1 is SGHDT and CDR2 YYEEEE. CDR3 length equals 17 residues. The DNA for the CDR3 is TGTGCCAGCAGCTCCCGGGACAGCCTGGGGTATAATTCACCCCTCCACTTT. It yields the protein CASSSRDSLGYNSPLHF.